Reported below is one T cell receptor beta chain. The antigen is unknown. A read error may be the cause here, since a much bigger clone is one base away. The sample is drawn from a study of early T cells in non-severe SARS-CoV-2 infection. Overall study context: The study sequenced bulk RNA from unsorted whole blood, with chains unpaired. General study results and limits: VDJdb matching, biased toward anti-spike CD8 responses, missed private and CD4 specificities.

Tagging with unique molecular identifiers was applied to individual cDNA molecules. TCRdb re-analysed the 5' RACE reads in MiXCR, keeping a single row per CDR3 protein. This table has some 30,000 distinct CDR3 sequences, about 10% appearing once. The source is an adult who was a healthcare worker with PCR-confirmed SARS-CoV-2 infection or an uninfected control (not recorded which). Sequenced: whole blood.

CDR3 sequence reads: CAISLAGASYEQYF. The CDR3 nucleotides are TGTGCCATCAGCTTGGCTGGGGCTTCCTACGAGCAGTACTTC. The rearrangement links TRBV5-5 to TRBJ2-7, with D maybe TRBD1 (5 bases). Per germline, CDR1 SGHKS and CDR2 YYEKEE (reference sequence). This CDR3 comprises 14 residues.